The 31 T cell receptor beta chains reported below all come from one sample, sequenced in a study of OX40 agonist ivuxolimab in advanced cancers. Sequencing was performed with immunoSEQ multiplex PCR; in TCRdb, only in-frame clones are kept and a portion is missing. The sample comprises tens of thousands of clones, 88% of which are singletons, and about 4% rests with the top ten. The specimen was CD4+ or CD8+ T cells sorted from blood, collected in a trial of the OX40 agonist ivuxolimab. These receptors all come from an adult with an advanced solid tumor such as melanoma, head and neck, liver or kidney cancer.

The V gene is TRBV2, the J gene TRBJ2-5; possible D gene TRBD1, 7 bases. Trimming took off 4 bases at V and 4 bases at J, with 10 bases between the two ends. The CDR3 contains 13 residues. In germline, CDR1 is SNHLY, CDR2 FYNNEI. CDR3 bases: TGTGCCAGCAGTGGGCAGGGGGGAGAGACCCAGTACTTC. Amino acid sequence: CASSGQGGETQYF.

The chain combines TRBV2 with TRBJ2-3; maybe TRBD2 (5 bases). V lost 10 bases, J lost 2 bases, and 10 bases lay in between. This CDR3 spans 12 amino acids. Germline V gene lookup returns CDR1 SNHLY and CDR2 FYNNEI. CDR3 DNA sequence: TGTGCCACCTCAGCGGACACAGATACGCAGTATTTT. As protein: CATSADTDTQYF.

The chain links TRBV28 to TRBJ2-1; tentative D call: TRBD1 (5 bases). This CDR3 spans 16 amino acids. The V end lost 4 bases, the J end lost 2 bases, and 15 bases lay between the germline ends. Germline CDR1 MDHEN, CDR2 SYDVKM. The DNA for the CDR3 is TGTGCCAGCAGTTCCCCCTCAGGGCAAGCCTACAATGAGCAGTTCTTC. Amino acid sequence: CASSSPSGQAYNEQFF.

The gene calls are TRBV5-4 and TRBJ2-3; D tentatively fits TRBD1 or TRBD2 (6 bases each). V lost 1 base and J 5 bases, leaving 14 bases between the germline ends. CDR3 size: 15 residues. The germline CDR1 and CDR2 sequences are SGHNT and YYREEE (reference sequence). The chain's CDR3 is CASSLPGGLIDTQYF. CDR3 in DNA: TGTGCCAGCAGCTTGCCCGGGGGCTTGATAGATACGCAGTATTTT.

This clone was recorded once. V usage is TRBV6-7 and J usage is TRBJ2-1, with 7 bases fitting TRBD2. TRBV6-7 is an open reading frame whose function is uncertain. V trimming: 5 bases; J trimming: 15 bases; junction bases outside the gene matches: 13. The CDR3 runs to 13 residues. The CDR3 spells CASSPSGKKRGFF. The CDR3 region has the DNA TGTGCCAGCAGTCCAAGCGGGAAAAAACGGGGGTTCTTC.

The chain combines TRBV10-3 with TRBJ1-1, with TRBD1 matching over 10 bases. Germline CDR1 is ENHRY and CDR2 is SYGVKD. The CDR3 is made up of 13 amino acids. V was clipped by 9 bases and J by 4 bases; unmatched bases: 5. CDR3 nucleotides: TGTGCCATTTACGGACAGGGGGGCACTGAAGCTTTCTTT. It encodes CAIYGQGGTEAFF.

V usage is TRBV21-1 and J usage is TRBJ2-1; the table gives TRBD2 as D, unverified against the DNA. TRBV21-1 is designated a pseudogene. There are 18 residues in the CDR3. For the CDR3, the DNA is TGTGCCAGCAGCAAATATTCAACTTTCCCCCACTTAGATAGTGAGCAGTTCTTC. Its translation: CASSKYSTFPHLDSEQFF.

The chain has TRBV10-3 and TRBJ2-1; D remains ambiguous. V was pared by 6 bases and J by 4 bases, with 10 bases between. The V gene's germline CDR1 is ENHRY and CDR2 SYGVKD. The CDR3 has 13 amino acids. In DNA, the CDR3 is TGTGCCATCAGGTCCCAAGAATACAATGAGCAGTTCTTC. As protein: CAIRSQEYNEQFF.

This chain links TRBV10-1 with TRBJ2-1; 13 bases line up with TRBD2. V shed 3 bases and J 6 bases; nucleotides not matched to a gene: 8. The germline gives CDR1 WNHNN, CDR2 SYGVQD (reference sequence). This CDR3 is 17 amino acids long. The CDR3 DNA is TGCGCCAGCAGTGAAGAAGTAGGACTAGCGGGAGCCAATGAGCAGTTCTTC. It codes for CASSEEVGLAGANEQFF.

The chain joins TRBV5-1 to TRBJ2-7; 12 bases are shared with TRBD2. V lost 0 bases, J lost 2 bases, and 6 bases stayed unmatched. CDR1 is SGHRS, CDR2 YFSETQ, per germline. The CDR3 has 17 residues. CDR3 nucleotides: TGCGCCAGCAGCTTGGGAACTAGCGGGAGGATCCCCTACGAGCAGTACTTC. It is translated as CASSLGTSGRIPYEQYF.

The V call is TRBV7-9, the J call TRBJ2-7; 10 bases are shared with TRBD2. V lost 5 bases and J lost 3; bases outside the gene matches: 10. CDR1 is SEHNR, CDR2 FQNEAQ, per germline (reference sequence). The CDR3 sequence is 16 residues long. The CDR3 DNA follows: TGTGCCAGCAGCCCTAGAGTCGCTAGCGGGAGCTACGAGCAGTACTTC. Encoded protein: CASSPRVASGSYEQYF.

The chain links TRBV27 to TRBJ2-2; no clear D. CDR3 length: 12 amino acids. The ends were cut back, 5 bases at V and 8 bases at J, with 9 bases in the middle. From germline, CDR1 is MNHEY and CDR2 SMNVEV (reference sequence). Here the CDR3 reads CASSGPFGELFF. CDR3 DNA sequence: TGTGCCAGCAGTGGCCCGTTTGGGGAGCTGTTTTTT.

This chain joins TRBV19 and TRBJ2-7; D is perhaps TRBD1 (6 bases). Trimming shortened V by 4 bases and J by 6 bases, and 10 bases separated the two germline ends. Germline CDR1 and CDR2: LNHDA and SQIVND (reference sequence). This CDR3 spans 12 amino acids. The chain's CDR3 is CASSTGQTEQYF. CDR3 coding DNA: TGTGCCAGTAGTACCGGACAGACCGAGCAGTACTTC.

The chain carries TRBV5-1 and TRBJ2-3, with 11 positions matching TRBD2. Germline CDR1 is SGHRS and CDR2 is YFSETQ. The CDR3 extends over 16 amino acids. V trimming: 0 bases; J trimming: 1 base; junction bases outside the gene matches: 1. CDR3 region: CASSLGLAGRTDTQYF. The DNA of the CDR3 is TGCGCCAGCAGCTTGGGACTAGCGGGACGCACAGATACGCAGTATTTT.

The rearrangement uses TRBV19 and TRBJ1-1, with 7 bases lining up with TRBD1. V lost 5 bases, J lost 4 bases, and 7 bases stayed unmatched. The germline CDR1 and CDR2 sequences are LNHDA and SQIVND (reference sequence). CDR3 length: 14 residues. CDR3 nucleotides: TGTGCCAGTAGTCGGGCAGGGGGAGGCACTGAAGCTTTCTTT. Residues: CASSRAGGGTEAFF. Variable domain in full (rest from reference TRBV19 and TRBJ1-1): DGGITQSPKYLFRKEGQNVTLSCEQNLNHDAMYWYRQDPGQGLRLIYYSQIVNDFQKGDIAEGYSVSREKKESFPLTVTSAQKNPTAFYLCASSRAGGGTEAFFGQGTRLTVV.

V and J are TRBV15 and TRBJ2-1; 8 bases agree with TRBD2. From germline, CDR1 is LNHNV and CDR2 YYDKDF (reference sequence). Trimming at V came to 4 bases and at J to 4 bases, leaving 9 bases not matched to a gene. The CDR3 consists of 16 residues. CDR3 in amino acids: CATSTREGSGYNEQFF. Here the CDR3 DNA reads TGTGCCACCAGCACCCGGGAGGGTAGCGGATACAATGAGCAGTTCTTC.

This rearrangement joins TRBV15 to TRBJ2-1; D uncertain. Germline CDR1 is LNHNV and CDR2 is YYDKDF (reference sequence). This CDR3 is built from 16 residues. V was cut by 0 bases and J by 7 bases, with 16 bases left in between. The DNA for the CDR3 is TGTGCCACCAGCAGAGATCAGCTTCTCCTTGGGAATGAGCAGTTCTTC. Protein product: CATSRDQLLLGNEQFF.

CDR3 residues: CASSAIPYGYTF. CDR3 nucleotides: TGTGCCAGCAGTGCGATCCCCTATGGCTACACCTTC. The chain links TRBV6-1 to TRBJ1-2; D not resolved. The CDR3 runs to 12 residues. Trimming shortened V by 4 bases and J by 4 bases, and 7 bases separated the two germline ends. Germline lookup yields CDR1 MNHNS and CDR2 SASEGT.

A single count supports this clone. The gene calls are TRBV27 and TRBJ1-4, with a weak D call TRBD1 (6 bases). Germline assignment: CDR1 MNHEY and CDR2 SMNVEV (reference sequence). V dropped 5 bases and J dropped 8 bases, with 12 bases sitting between them. The CDR3 totals 13 residues. DNA for the CDR3: TGTGCCAGCAGTCCCCGGACAGCAGAAAAACTGTTTTTT. Translating gives CASSPRTAEKLFF. The complete variable domain, with remaining parts taken from reference TRBV27 and TRBJ1-4, reads EAQVTQNPRYLITVTGKKLTVTCSQNMNHEYMSWYRQDPGLGLRQIYYSMNVEVTDKGDVPEGYKVSRKEKRNFPLILESPSPNQTSLYFCASSPRTAEKLFFGSGTQLSVL.

J is TRBJ2-3 and V is TRBV5-1; a possible D gene is TRBD2 (6 bases). CDR3 length: 15 amino acids. Per germline, CDR1 SGHRS and CDR2 YFSETQ. Trimming stripped 9 bases from V and 0 bases from J, with 17 bases between. As DNA, the CDR3 is TGCGCCACCATGGAGGGGCCACTAAGCACAGATACGCAGTATTTT. This gives the protein CATMEGPLSTDTQYF.

The chain is built from TRBV20-1 and TRBJ1-1; D remains unclear. Germline values: CDR1 DFQATT, CDR2 SNEGSKA (reference sequence). This CDR3 region has 11 residues. The V gene lost 7 bases and the J gene lost 1 base, with 7 bases spanning the gap. The CDR3 coding sequence is TGCAGTGGAGGAGGGAACACTGAAGCTTTCTTT. Protein product: CSGGGNTEAFF.

The V and J genes are TRBV27 and TRBJ1-1; D is uncertain. Trimming pared 4 bases from V and 1 base from J, leaving 10 bases between. The CDR3 length is 14 residues. Germline V lookup: CDR1 MNHEY, CDR2 SMNVEV (reference sequence). The CDR3: CASSSQPRNTEAFF. Written as DNA, the CDR3 is TGTGCCAGCAGTTCACAACCAAGGAACACTGAAGCTTTCTTT.

The chain is built from TRBV27 and TRBJ1-2, with a tentative D call TRBD1 (6 bases). This CDR3 has 15 amino acids. Deletions cut 0 bases from V and 7 bases from J, with 15 bases between. Germline-derived CDR1 and CDR2 are MNHEY and SMNVEV (reference sequence). CDR3 sequence reads: CASSLSSGRGGGYTF. The CDR3 bases are TGTGCCAGCAGTTTATCGTCGGGCAGGGGTGGTGGCTACACCTTC.

This clone occurred a few times. The chain uses TRBV10-3 and TRBJ2-7, with TRBD1 identical over 9 bases. Trimming took 10 bases from V and 2 from J; bases not matched to a gene: 3. There are 12 residues in the CDR3. Germline CDR1 reads ENHRY; CDR2 reads SYGVKD. For the CDR3, the DNA is TGTGCCACCGGGACAGGGACCTACGAGCAGTACTTC. Translating it yields CATGTGTYEQYF.

The chain uses TRBV28 and TRBJ1-2; D uncertain. The CDR3 covers 13 residues. The germline V gene encodes CDR1 MDHEN and CDR2 SYDVKM. The V end was cut by 6 bases, the J end by 5 bases, with 13 bases between. Here the CDR3 DNA reads TGTGCCAGCAGAAGCACGCCCTCATATGGCTACACCTTC. Protein: CASRSTPSYGYTF.

The CDR3 nucleotides are TGTGCCAGCAGCTTAGGCTGGGCGGGAGTTGGGGAGAGCTACGAGCAGTACTTC. It translates to CASSLGWAGVGESYEQYF. The chain joins TRBV7-3 to TRBJ2-7, with 7 bases aligning to TRBD2. The V gene end was trimmed by 2 bases and the J gene end by 3 bases; junction bases not matched to a gene: 16. This CDR3 has 18 residues. The germline CDR1 and CDR2 sequences are SGHTA and FQGTGA.

V and J are TRBV27 and TRBJ1-5; no firm D call. The germline gives CDR1 MNHEY, CDR2 SMNVEV (reference sequence). This CDR3 has 14 amino acids. The V end was cut by 7 bases, the J end by 6 bases, with 16 bases between. The CDR3 spells CASKLSPSSQPQHF. The CDR3 DNA follows: TGTGCCAGCAAGTTGAGTCCATCAAGTCAGCCCCAGCATTTT.

The rearrangement uses TRBV30 and TRBJ1-1, with D possibly TRBD1 on 5 matching bases. CDR1 is GTSNPN and CDR2 is SVGIG in the germline V gene (reference sequence). Trimming took off 4 bases at V and 6 bases at J, with 12 bases between the two ends. The CDR3 totals 12 residues. CDR3 residues: CAWTRRGAEAFF. As DNA, the CDR3 is TGTGCCTGGACCCGTCGGGGGGCTGAAGCTTTCTTT.

This chain connects TRBV7-3 to TRBJ1-1; 7 bases match TRBD1. Germline CDR1 and CDR2: SGHTA and FQGTGA. V was pared by 5 bases and J by 4 bases, with 4 bases of the junction left unmatched. The CDR3 has 13 amino acids. The CDR3 spells CASSRQGGTEAFF. In nucleotides, the CDR3 is TGTGCCAGCAGCCGACAGGGTGGCACTGAAGCTTTCTTT.

As concerns this clone: One junction end does not reproduce the germline sequence, and a read error may be involved. The chain links TRBV29-1 to TRBJ1-1, with a possible D match to TRBD1 (5 bases). From germline, CDR1 is SQVTM and CDR2 ANQGSEA. This CDR3 comprises 13 residues. The CDR3 loop reads CSVEEIGGTGAFF. The DNA for the CDR3 is TGCAGCGTTGAAGAGATTGGGGGAACTGGAGCTTTCTTT.

This clone was detected a few times. The chain recombines TRBV5-1 with TRBJ2-1, with a weak D call TRBD1 (5 bases). This CDR3 is 15 amino acids long. Germline values: CDR1 SGHRS, CDR2 YFSETQ. The V end was cut by 0 bases, the J end by 3 bases, with 10 bases between. The CDR3 protein is CASSLEPGYYNEQFF. In nucleotides, the CDR3 is TGCGCCAGCAGCTTGGAACCAGGGTACTACAATGAGCAGTTCTTC.